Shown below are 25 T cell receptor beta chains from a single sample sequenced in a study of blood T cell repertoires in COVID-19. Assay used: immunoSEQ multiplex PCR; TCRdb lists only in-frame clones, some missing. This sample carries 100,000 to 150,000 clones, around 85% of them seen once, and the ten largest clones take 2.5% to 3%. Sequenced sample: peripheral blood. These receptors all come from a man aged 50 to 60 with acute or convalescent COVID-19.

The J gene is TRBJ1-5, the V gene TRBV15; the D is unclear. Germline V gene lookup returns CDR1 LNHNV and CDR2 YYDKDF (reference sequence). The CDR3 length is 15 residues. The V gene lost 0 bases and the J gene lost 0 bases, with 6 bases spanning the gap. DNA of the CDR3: TGTGCCACCAGCAGAGACGGGGATAGCAATCAGCCCCAGCATTTT. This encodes CATSRDGDSNQPQHF. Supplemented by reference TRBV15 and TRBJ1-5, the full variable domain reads DAMVIQNPRYQVTQFGKPVTLSCSQTLNHNVMYWYQQKSSQAPKLLFHYYDKDFNNEADTPDNFQSRRPNTSFCFLDIRSPGLGDTAMYLCATSRDGDSNQPQHFGDGTRLSIL.

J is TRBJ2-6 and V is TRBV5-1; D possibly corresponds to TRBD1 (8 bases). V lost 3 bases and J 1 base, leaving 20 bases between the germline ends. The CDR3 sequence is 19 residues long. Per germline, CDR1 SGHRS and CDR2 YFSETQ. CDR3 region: CASSSGGGRGLSGANVLTF. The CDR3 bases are TGCGCCAGCAGCTCTGGCGGGGGCAGGGGGCTTTCTGGGGCCAACGTCCTGACTTTC. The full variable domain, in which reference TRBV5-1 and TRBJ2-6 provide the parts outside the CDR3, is KAGVTQTPRYLIKTRGQQVTLSCSPISGHRSVSWYQQTPGQGLQFLFEYFSETQRNKGNFPGRFSGRQFSNSRSEMNVSTLELGDSALYLCASSSGGGRGLSGANVLTFGAGSRLTVL.

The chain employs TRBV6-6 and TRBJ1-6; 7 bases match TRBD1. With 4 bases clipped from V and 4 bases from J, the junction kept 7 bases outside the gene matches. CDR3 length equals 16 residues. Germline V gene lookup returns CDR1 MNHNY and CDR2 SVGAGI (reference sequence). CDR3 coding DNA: TGTGCCAGCAGTTCTAGGACAGGAGAATATAATTCACCCCTCCACTTT. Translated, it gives CASSSRTGEYNSPLHF.

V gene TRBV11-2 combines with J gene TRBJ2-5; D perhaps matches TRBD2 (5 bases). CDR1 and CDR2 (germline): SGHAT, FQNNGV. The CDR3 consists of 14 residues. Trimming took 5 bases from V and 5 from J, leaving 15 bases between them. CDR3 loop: CASSPVTGSETQYF. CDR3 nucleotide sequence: TGTGCCAGCAGCCCCGTCACGGGGTCGGAGACCCAGTACTTC. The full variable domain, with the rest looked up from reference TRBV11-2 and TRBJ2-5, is EAGVAQSPRYKIIEKRQSVAFWCNPISGHATLYWYQQILGQGPKLLIQFQNNGVVDDSQLPKDRFSAERLKGVDSTLKIQPAKLEDSAVYLCASSPVTGSETQYFGPGTRLLVL.

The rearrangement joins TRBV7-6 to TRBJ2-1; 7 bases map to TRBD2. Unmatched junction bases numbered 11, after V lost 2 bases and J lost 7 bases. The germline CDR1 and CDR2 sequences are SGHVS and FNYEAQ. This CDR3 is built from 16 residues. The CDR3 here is CASSLSSGLESNEQFF. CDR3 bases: TGTGCCAGCAGCTTAAGTTCAGGACTAGAAAGTAATGAGCAGTTCTTC.

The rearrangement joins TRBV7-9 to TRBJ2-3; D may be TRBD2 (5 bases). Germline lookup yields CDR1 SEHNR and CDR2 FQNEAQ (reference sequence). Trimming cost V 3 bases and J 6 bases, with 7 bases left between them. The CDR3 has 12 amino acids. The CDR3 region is CASSFTGDTQYF. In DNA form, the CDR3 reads TGTGCCAGCAGCTTCACGGGGGATACGCAGTATTTT.

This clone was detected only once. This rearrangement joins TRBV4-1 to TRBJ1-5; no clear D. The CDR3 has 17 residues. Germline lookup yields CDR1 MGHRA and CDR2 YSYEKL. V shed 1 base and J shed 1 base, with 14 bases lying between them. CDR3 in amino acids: CASSQGTRGLSNQPQHF. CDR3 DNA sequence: TGCGCCAGCAGCCAAGGGACTCGGGGTTTAAGCAATCAGCCCCAGCATTTT.

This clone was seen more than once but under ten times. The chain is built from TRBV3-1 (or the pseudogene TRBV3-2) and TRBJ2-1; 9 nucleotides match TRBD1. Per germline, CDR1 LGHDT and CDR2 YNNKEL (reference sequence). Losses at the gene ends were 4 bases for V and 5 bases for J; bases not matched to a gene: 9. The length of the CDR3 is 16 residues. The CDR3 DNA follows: TGTGCCAGCAGCCGGAATCCGGGACAGGGAGACAATGAGCAGTTCTTC. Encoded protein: CASSRNPGQGDNEQFF.

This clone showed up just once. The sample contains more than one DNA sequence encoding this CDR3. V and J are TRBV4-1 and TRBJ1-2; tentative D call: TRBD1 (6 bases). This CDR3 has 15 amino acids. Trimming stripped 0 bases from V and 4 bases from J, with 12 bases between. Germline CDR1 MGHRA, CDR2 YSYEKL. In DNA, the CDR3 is TGCGCCAGCAGCCAAGATCCCGGGGGGCTCTATGGCTACACCTTC. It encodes CASSQDPGGLYGYTF.

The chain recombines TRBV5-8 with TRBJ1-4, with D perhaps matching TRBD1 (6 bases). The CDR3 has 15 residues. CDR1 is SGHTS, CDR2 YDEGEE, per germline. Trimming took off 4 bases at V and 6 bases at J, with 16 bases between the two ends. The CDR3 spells CASSHRQDADEKLFF. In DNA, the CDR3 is TGTGCCAGCAGCCACCGACAGGATGCGGATGAAAAACTGTTTTTT.

In nucleotides, the CDR3 is TGTGCCAGCAGTTCCACGGGGGGCTTGGATGAGCAGTTCTTC. Translated, it gives CASSSTGGLDEQFF. The chain recombines TRBV27 with TRBJ2-1, with D maybe TRBD2 (7 bases). Germline V lookup: CDR1 MNHEY, CDR2 SMNVEV (reference sequence). Deletions cut 4 bases from V and 8 bases from J, with 15 bases between. The CDR3 consists of 14 residues.

The CDR3 region is CASSYGQGGTEAFF. The CDR3, as DNA: TGTGCCAGCAGTTATGGGCAGGGGGGCACTGAAGCTTTCTTT. The J gene is TRBJ1-1, the V gene TRBV7-9; 7 bases are shared with TRBD1. Germline CDR1 is SEHNR and CDR2 is FQNEAQ (reference sequence). CDR3 length: 14 residues. After removal of 6 bases from V and 4 bases from J, the junction contained 8 bases not matched to a gene.

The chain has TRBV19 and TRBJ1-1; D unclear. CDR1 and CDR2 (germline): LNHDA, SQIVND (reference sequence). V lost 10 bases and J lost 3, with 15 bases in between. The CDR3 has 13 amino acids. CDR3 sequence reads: CATEGRQYTEAFF. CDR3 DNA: TGTGCCACCGAGGGCAGACAATACACTGAAGCTTTCTTT.

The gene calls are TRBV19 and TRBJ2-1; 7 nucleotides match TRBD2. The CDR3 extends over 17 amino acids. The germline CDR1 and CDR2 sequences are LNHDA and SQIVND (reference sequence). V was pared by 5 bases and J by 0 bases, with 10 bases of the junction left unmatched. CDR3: CASSPRRGGGSYNEQFF. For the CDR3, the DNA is TGTGCCAGTAGTCCCCGACGGGGCGGGGGCTCCTACAATGAGCAGTTCTTC.

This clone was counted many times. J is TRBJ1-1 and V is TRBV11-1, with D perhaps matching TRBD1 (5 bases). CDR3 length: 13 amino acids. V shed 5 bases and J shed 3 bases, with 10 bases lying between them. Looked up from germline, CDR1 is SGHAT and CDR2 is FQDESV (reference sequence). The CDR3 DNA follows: TGTGCCAGCAGCCCGGGACTGTACACTGAAGCTTTCTTT. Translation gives CASSPGLYTEAFF.

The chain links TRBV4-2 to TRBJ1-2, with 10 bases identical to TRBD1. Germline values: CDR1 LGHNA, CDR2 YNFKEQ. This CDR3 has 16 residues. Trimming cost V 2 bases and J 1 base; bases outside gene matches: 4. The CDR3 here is CASSQPWDRGNYGYTF. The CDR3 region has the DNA TGTGCCAGCAGCCAACCCTGGGACAGGGGTAACTATGGCTACACCTTC.

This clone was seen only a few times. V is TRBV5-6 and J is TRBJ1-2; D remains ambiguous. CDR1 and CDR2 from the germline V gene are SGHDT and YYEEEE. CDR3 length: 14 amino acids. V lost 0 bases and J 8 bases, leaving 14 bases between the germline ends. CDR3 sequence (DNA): TGTGCCAGCAGCTTGGCCGGATACCCCGGGGGCTACACCTTC. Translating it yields CASSLAGYPGGYTF.

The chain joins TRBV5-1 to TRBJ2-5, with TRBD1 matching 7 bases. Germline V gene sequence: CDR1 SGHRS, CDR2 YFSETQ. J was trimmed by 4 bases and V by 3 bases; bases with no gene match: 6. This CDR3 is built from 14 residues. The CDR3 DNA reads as TGCGCCAGCAGCTCGGGGCCAGGGGGAGAGACCCAGTACTTC. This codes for CASSSGPGGETQYF.

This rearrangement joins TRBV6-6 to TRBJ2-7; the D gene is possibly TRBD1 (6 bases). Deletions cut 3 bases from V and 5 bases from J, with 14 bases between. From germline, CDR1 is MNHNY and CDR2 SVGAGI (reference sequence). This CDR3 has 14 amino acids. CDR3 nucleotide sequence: TGTGCCAGCAGTTATCAGGGCAGGGACAACGAGCAGTACTTC. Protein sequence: CASSYQGRDNEQYF.

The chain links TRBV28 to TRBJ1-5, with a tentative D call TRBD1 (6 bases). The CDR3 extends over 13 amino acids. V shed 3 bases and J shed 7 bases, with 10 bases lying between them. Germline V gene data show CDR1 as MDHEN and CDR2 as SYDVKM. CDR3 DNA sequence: TGTGCCAGCAGTTTGGGGGGGCCCCAGCCCCAGCATTTT. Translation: CASSLGGPQPQHF.

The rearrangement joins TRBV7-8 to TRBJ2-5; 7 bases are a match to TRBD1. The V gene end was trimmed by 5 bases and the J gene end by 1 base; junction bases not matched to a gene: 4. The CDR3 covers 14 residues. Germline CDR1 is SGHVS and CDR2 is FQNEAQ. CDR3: CASSPGTAQETQYF. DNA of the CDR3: TGTGCCAGCAGCCCCGGGACAGCCCAAGAGACCCAGTACTTC.

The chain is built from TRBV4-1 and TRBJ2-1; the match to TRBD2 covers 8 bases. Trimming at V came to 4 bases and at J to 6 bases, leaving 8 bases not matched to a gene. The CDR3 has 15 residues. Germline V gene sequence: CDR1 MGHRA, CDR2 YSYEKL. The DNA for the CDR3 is TGCGCCAGCAGCCGGGCGGGAGGAGTTGTCAATGAGCAGTTCTTC. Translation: CASSRAGGVVNEQFF.

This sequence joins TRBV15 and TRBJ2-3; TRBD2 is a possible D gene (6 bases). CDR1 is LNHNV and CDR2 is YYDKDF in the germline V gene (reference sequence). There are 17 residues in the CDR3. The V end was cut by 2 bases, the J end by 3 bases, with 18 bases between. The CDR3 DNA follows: TGTGCCACCAGCAGAATAATGGGACTGACTGGAACAGATACGCAGTATTTT. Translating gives CATSRIMGLTGTDTQYF.

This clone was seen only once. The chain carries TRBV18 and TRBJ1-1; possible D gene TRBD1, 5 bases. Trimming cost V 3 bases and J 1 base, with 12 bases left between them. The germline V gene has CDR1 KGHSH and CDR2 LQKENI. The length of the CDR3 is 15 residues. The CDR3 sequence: CASSPLDRENTEAFF. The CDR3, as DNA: TGTGCCAGCTCACCTCTAGACAGAGAGAACACTGAAGCTTTCTTT.

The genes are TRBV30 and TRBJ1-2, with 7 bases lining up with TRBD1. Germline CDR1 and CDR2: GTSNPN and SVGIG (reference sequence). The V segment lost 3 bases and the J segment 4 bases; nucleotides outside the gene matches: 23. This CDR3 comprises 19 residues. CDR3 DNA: TGTGCCTGGAGGGCCCGAAAAGTCCCCCGACAGGGCGTTATCTATGGCTACACCTTC. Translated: CAWRARKVPRQGVIYGYTF.